This passage covers 32 T cell receptor beta chains from one sample sequenced in a study of Graves' ophthalmopathy and Graves' hyperthyroidism. RNA transcripts were the template, and TCR beta CDR3 regions were amplified from them. The authors performed first-round RT-PCR with HTBI primers and then a second-round multiplex PCR. TCRdb analysed the multiplex PCR reads with MiXCR anew, one entry per CDR3 protein. The sample consists of about 210,000 distinct CDR3 sequences, under 30% of them appearing once. Source material: peripheral blood. The receptors shown here come from a man aged 50-60 years with Graves' ophthalmopathy.

This clonotype has a count of ten or more. CDR3 region: CASNQGLGTDTQYF. The CDR3 DNA is TGTGCCAGCAATCAGGGGTTGGGCACAGATACGCAGTATTTT. V and J are TRBV6-5 and TRBJ2-3, with D maybe TRBD1 (6 bases). The CDR3 loop spans 14 amino acids. Germline V gives CDR1 MNHEY, CDR2 SVGAGI. The V end was cut by 7 bases, the J end by 1 base, with 12 bases between.

V gene TRBV12-3 or TRBV12-4 combines with J gene TRBJ1-1, with D tentatively TRBD1 (6 bases). Trimming took 5 bases from V and 4 from J, leaving 17 bases between them. CDR3 length: 15 residues. The CDR3 spells CASSRFQGIGTEAFF. CDR3 DNA sequence: TGTGCCAGCAGTCGATTCCAGGGGATCGGCACTGAAGCTTTCTTT.

The chain's CDR3 is CASSLPETQETQYF. In nucleotides, the CDR3 is TGTGCCAGCAGTCTCCCGGAGACCCAAGAGACCCAGTACTTC. V and J are TRBV12-3 or TRBV12-4 and TRBJ2-5; D is unresolved. The CDR3 is 14 residues long. The V gene lost 5 bases and the J gene lost 1 base, with 11 bases spanning the gap.

This clonotype occurred many times. The V and J genes are TRBV6-2 or TRBV6-3 and TRBJ2-7; no firm D call. V lost 6 bases, J lost 3 bases, and 21 bases lay in between. CDR3 length equals 16 residues. Germline assignment: CDR1 MNHEY and CDR2 SVGEGT. The DNA for the CDR3 is TGTGCCAGCAGCGAGGCATCAGCGTCCAGCCTCTACGAGCAGTACTTC. Protein sequence: CASSEASASSLYEQYF.

This clonotype was seen ten or more times. This chain joins TRBV4-3 and TRBJ2-2; the D is unclear. The germline V gene encodes CDR1 LGHNA and CDR2 YSLEER. V dropped 0 bases and J dropped 6 bases, with 8 bases sitting between them. The CDR3 totals 14 residues. The CDR3 sequence: CASSQDQVAGELFF. CDR3 nucleotide sequence: TGCGCCAGCAGCCAAGATCAGGTGGCCGGGGAGCTGTTTTTT.

This clonotype showed up many times. This sequence joins TRBV6-5 and TRBJ2-7; D is unclear. CDR3 length: 15 residues. Between the trimmed V and J ends, which lost 1 base and 5 bases, there was a span of 15 bases. Germline V gives CDR1 MNHEY, CDR2 SVGAGI. The CDR3, as DNA: TGTGCCAGCAGTTACTATCTAGGAAGGAAGGACGAGCAGTACTTC. It is translated as CASSYYLGRKDEQYF.

This chain's CDR3 is CASSLLPGSGNSPLHF. CDR3 DNA sequence: TGTGCCAGCAGCTTACTGCCAGGGTCCGGGAATTCACCCCTCCACTTT. The J gene is TRBJ1-6, the V gene TRBV7-3; maybe TRBD1 (5 bases). CDR1 and CDR2 (germline): SGHTA, FQGTGA. The V end was cut by 2 bases, the J end by 7 bases, with 15 bases between. The CDR3 spans 16 residues. Together with reference TRBV7-3 and TRBJ1-6, the CDR3 gives the full variable domain: GAGVSQTPSNKVTEKGKYVELRCDPISGHTALYWYRQSLGQGPEFLIYFQGTGAADDSGLPNDRFFAVRPEGSVSTLKIQRTERGDSAVYLCASSLLPGSGNSPLHFGNGTRLTVT.

The rearrangement links TRBV10-3 to TRBJ1-1; D call uncertain. CDR1 ENHRY and CDR2 SYGVKD come from the germline V gene. The CDR3 totals 14 residues. The V end lost 3 bases, the J end lost 5 bases, and 13 bases lay between the germline ends. CDR3 sequence (DNA): TGTGCCATCAGTGAAGCCGGGGTGGAGACTGAAGCTTTCTTT. Translation gives CAISEAGVETEAFF.

The rearrangement links TRBV20-1 to TRBJ1-5, with D hard to call. Trimming took 3 bases from V and 0 from J, leaving 6 bases between them. The length of the CDR3 is 13 residues. Germline values: CDR1 DFQATT, CDR2 SNEGSKA (reference sequence). CDR3 sequence: CSASTHSNQPQHF. CDR3 nucleotide sequence: TGCAGTGCTAGTACCCATAGCAATCAGCCCCAGCATTTT.

Remarks on this clonotype: No DNA is shown, since the ends of the CDR3 on it are uncertain; the CDR3 is the one TCRdb lists. V gene TRBV28 combines with J gene TRBJ2-7; TRBD1 is the table's D call, not checked against the DNA. Germline V gene sequence: CDR1 MDHEN, CDR2 SYDVKM. With termini counted, the CDR3 has 14 amino acids. CDR3 amino acids: CASSSSGQGEERYF.

V is TRBV7-2 and J is TRBJ1-2; TRBD1 agrees at 10 bases. Germline V CDR1 and CDR2: SGHTA, FQGNSA. V was pared by 5 bases and J by 4 bases, with 7 bases of the junction left unmatched. The CDR3 loop spans 15 amino acids. CDR3 sequence: CASSNWDRGFYGYTF. The CDR3 DNA sequence: TGTGCCAGCAGCAACTGGGACAGGGGTTTCTATGGCTACACCTTC.

In this sample, this clonotype turned up many times. The rearrangement links TRBV28 to TRBJ2-7, with D perhaps given as TRBD1 or TRBD2 (5 bases each). Germline CDR1 and CDR2: MDHEN and SYDVKM. The CDR3 runs to 14 residues. Trimming stripped 5 bases from V and 3 bases from J, with 14 bases between. CDR3 loop: CASSPGTQIYEQYF. CDR3 sequence (DNA): TGTGCCAGCAGTCCCGGGACGCAAATCTACGAGCAGTACTTC. The variable domain in full, with the rest retrieved from reference TRBV28 and TRBJ2-7, is DVKVTQSSRYLVKRTGEKVFLECVQDMDHENMFWYRQDPGLGLRLIYFSYDVKMKEKGDIPEGYSVSREKKERFSLILESASTNQTSMYLCASSPGTQIYEQYFGPGTRLTVT.

The CDR3 spells CALRGTGEQYF. DNA for the CDR3: TGTGCCCTCAGGGGAACGGGAGAGCAGTACTTC. The chain uses TRBV6-1 and TRBJ2-7; possible D gene TRBD1, 6 bases. V was pared by 11 bases and J by 7 bases, with 15 bases between. The CDR3 length is 11 residues. The germline gives CDR1 MNHNS, CDR2 SASEGT.

This clonotype was observed at least ten times. The genes are TRBV18 and TRBJ1-5; 7 bases line up with TRBD1. The CDR3 runs 16 residues. Trimming cost V 3 bases and J 2 bases; bases outside gene matches: 7. Germline V gene sequence: CDR1 KGHSH, CDR2 LQKENI. The CDR3 reads CASSPRAGGGNQPQHF. The CDR3 nucleotides read TGTGCCAGCTCACCCCGAGCAGGGGGTGGCAATCAGCCCCAGCATTTT. The whole variable domain, remainder taken from reference TRBV18 and TRBJ1-5, is NAGVMQNPRHLVRRRGQEARLRCSPMKGHSHVYWYRQLPEEGLKFMVYLQKENIIDESGMPKERFSAEFPKEGPSILRIQQVVRGDSAAYFCASSPRAGGGNQPQHFGDGTRLSIL.

This clonotype was recorded many times. V and J are TRBV6-5 and TRBJ1-1; the D gene is possibly TRBD1 (6 bases). The germline V gene has CDR1 MNHEY and CDR2 SVGAGI. Trimming removed 7 bases from V and 1 base from J, with 13 bases in between. This CDR3 comprises 14 residues. The CDR3 DNA sequence: TGTGCCAGCATCGCGGACAGCCGGAACACTGAAGCTTTCTTT. It encodes CASIADSRNTEAFF.

With regard to this clonotype: This may be a read error: a much more frequent sequence differs by one nucleotide. V is TRBV5-4 and J is TRBJ2-7; the D gene is possibly TRBD1 (6 bases). Germline CDR1 SGHNT, CDR2 YYREEE (reference sequence). This CDR3 has 14 amino acids. The CDR3 reads CVSSPNHGTPEQYF. CDR3 nucleotides: TGTGTCAGCAGCCCAAACCACGGGACACCCGAGCAGTACTTC.

The V call is TRBV24-1, the J call TRBJ2-5; 7 nucleotides agree with TRBD1. Trimming removed 1 base from V and 5 bases from J; junction bases left unmatched: 15. CDR1 is KGHDR, CDR2 SFDVKD, per germline. The CDR3 contains 18 residues. The CDR3 spells CATSDFSEGAGGRETQYF. As DNA, the CDR3 is TGTGCCACCAGTGATTTTTCGGAAGGGGCAGGGGGACGGGAGACCCAGTACTTC.

There are many counts of this clonotype. The rearrangement links TRBV29-1 to TRBJ2-5, with TRBD1 identical over 7 bases. V was clipped by 7 bases and J by 5 bases; unmatched bases: 7. The germline gives CDR1 SQVTM, CDR2 ANQGSEA. The CDR3 contains 12 residues. The CDR3 here is CSGATGTETQYF. The DNA for the CDR3 is TGCAGCGGAGCGACAGGGACGGAGACCCAGTACTTC.

The chain combines TRBV28 with TRBJ2-7, with 9 positions matching TRBD1. Losses at the gene ends were 6 bases for V and 11 bases for J; bases not matched to a gene: 11. Germline CDR1 is MDHEN and CDR2 is SYDVKM. This CDR3 has 13 amino acids. CDR3 bases: TGTGCCAGCAGATGGGACAGGGCCACCCGCAAGTACTTC. It translates to CASRWDRATRKYF.

This clonotype was observed many times. The CDR3 region is CASSQELGGSNQPQHF. In DNA form, the CDR3 reads TGTGCCAGCAGCCAAGAGTTGGGGGGGAGCAATCAGCCCCAGCATTTT. J is TRBJ1-5 and V is TRBV4-2, with D tentatively TRBD1 (5 bases). V was shortened by 0 bases and J by 1 base, with 10 bases between the two germline ends. CDR3 length: 16 amino acids. Germline V CDR1 and CDR2: LGHNA, YNFKEQ.

This rearrangement joins TRBV28 to TRBJ2-5, with TRBD1 identical over 10 bases. With 7 bases clipped from V and 5 bases from J, the junction kept 7 bases outside the gene matches. The V gene's germline CDR1 is MDHEN and CDR2 SYDVKM. This CDR3 has 14 amino acids. CDR3 sequence (DNA): TGTGCCAGCACCCCGGGACAGGGGCTGGAGACCCAGTACTTC. Translation: CASTPGQGLETQYF.

The V and J genes are TRBV7-3 and TRBJ2-2; 8 bases are a match to TRBD2. CDR1 SGHTA and CDR2 FQGTGA come from the germline V gene. The CDR3 runs 14 residues. With 5 bases clipped from V and 6 bases from J, the junction kept 5 bases outside the gene matches. CDR3 residues: CASSPGLASGELFF. For the CDR3, the DNA is TGTGCCAGCAGCCCCGGACTAGCATCCGGGGAGCTGTTTTTT. The whole variable domain, filled in from reference TRBV7-3 and TRBJ2-2, reads GAGVSQTPSNKVTEKGKYVELRCDPISGHTALYWYRQSLGQGPEFLIYFQGTGAADDSGLPNDRFFAVRPEGSVSTLKIQRTERGDSAVYLCASSPGLASGELFFGEGSRLTVL.

Ten or more counts support this clonotype. This sequence joins TRBV20-1 and TRBJ2-2; D gene uncertain. From germline, CDR1 is DFQATT and CDR2 SNEGSKA (reference sequence). This CDR3 has 16 amino acids. V lost 0 bases to trimming and J lost 4 bases, with 15 bases between them. The CDR3 here is CSARDRRFEGTGELFF. Written as DNA, the CDR3 is TGCAGTGCTAGAGATAGAAGGTTTGAAGGCACCGGGGAGCTGTTTTTT.

CDR3 amino acids: CASSSRTSGRLDEQYF. In DNA form, the CDR3 reads TGTGCCAGCAGTTCTCGGACTAGCGGGAGATTGGACGAGCAGTACTTC. V usage is TRBV27 and J usage is TRBJ2-7; 13 bases line up with TRBD2. V shed 4 bases, J shed 5 bases, and the junction held 8 bases outside the gene matches. Germline-derived CDR1 and CDR2 are MNHEY and SMNVEV (reference sequence). The CDR3 consists of 16 residues.

The sample holds many counts of this clonotype. The genes are TRBV4-1 and TRBJ1-1; D gene ambiguous. V was trimmed by 0 bases and J by 5 bases, leaving 13 bases between them. The CDR3 runs 15 residues. Germline values: CDR1 MGHRA, CDR2 YSYEKL. This CDR3 reads CASSQDHRGGTEAFF. The CDR3, as DNA: TGCGCCAGCAGCCAAGATCACCGGGGAGGGACTGAAGCTTTCTTT.

The gene calls are TRBV5-1 and TRBJ1-1; D gene unclear. V shed 4 bases and J shed 1 base, with 11 bases lying between them. This CDR3 region has 14 residues. The germline CDR1 and CDR2 sequences are SGHRS and YFSETQ. CDR3 sequence: CASSNGRPNTEAFF. CDR3 in DNA: TGCGCCAGCAGCAATGGACGTCCGAACACTGAAGCTTTCTTT.

The rearrangement uses TRBV7-9 and TRBJ1-1; weak D call: TRBD1 (5 bases). V was shortened by 1 base and J by 3 bases, with 9 bases between the two germline ends. CDR3 length: 14 amino acids. Germline-derived CDR1 and CDR2 are SEHNR and FQNEAQ (reference sequence). CDR3 bases: TGTGCCAGCAGCTTAGTTTGGGGGGACACTGAAGCTTTCTTT. Translated, it gives CASSLVWGDTEAFF.

This clonotype was recorded many times. The genes are TRBV6-2 or TRBV6-3 and TRBJ2-7; 9 bases agree with TRBD2. The trim removed 7 bases at V and 6 bases at J, leaving 7 bases unmatched. CDR1 is MNHEY, CDR2 SVGEGT, per germline. The CDR3 consists of 13 residues. The CDR3 region is CASNPGTSSEQYF. In DNA, the CDR3 is TGTGCCAGCAATCCTGGGACTAGCTCCGAGCAGTACTTC.

This clonotype was observed a handful of times. The chain combines TRBV28 with TRBJ1-2, with D perhaps TRBD1 (6 bases). V gave up 6 bases and J gave up 2 bases, with 16 bases separating them. The CDR3 runs 15 residues. Germline V gives CDR1 MDHEN, CDR2 SYDVKM. CDR3 sequence (DNA): TGTGCCAGCAGCGCTCCCCGGACAGCGAACTATGGCTACACCTTC. It yields the protein CASSAPRTANYGYTF.

At least ten counts were recorded for this clonotype. The rearrangement links TRBV6-5 to TRBJ2-2; D is ambiguous. The germline gives CDR1 MNHEY, CDR2 SVGAGI. The CDR3 is made up of 16 amino acids. The V and J ends lost 0 bases and 5 bases respectively, with 13 bases between them. The CDR3 bases are TGTGCCAGCAGTTACTCAGCTAATTGGAAGACCGGGGAGCTGTTTTTT. Translation: CASSYSANWKTGELFF.

V gene TRBV27 combines with J gene TRBJ2-5; 7 bases match TRBD2. V dropped 11 bases and J dropped 4; count of bases not matched to a gene: 10. The CDR3 sequence is 13 residues long. Germline-derived CDR1 and CDR2 are MNHEY and SMNVEV (reference sequence). The CDR3 sequence: CASGRGAGETQYF. DNA of the CDR3: TGTGCCTCGGGGAGGGGCGCGGGAGAGACCCAGTACTTC.

This clonotype appeared a few times. The chain is built from TRBV7-8 and TRBJ1-2, with no clear D. Germline lookup yields CDR1 SGHVS and CDR2 FQNEAQ. CDR3 length: 12 residues. V gave up 1 base and J gave up 6 bases, with 6 bases separating them. CDR3 nucleotides: TGTGCCAGCAGCTTAGAACCGGATGGCTACACCTTC. It codes for CASSLEPDGYTF.